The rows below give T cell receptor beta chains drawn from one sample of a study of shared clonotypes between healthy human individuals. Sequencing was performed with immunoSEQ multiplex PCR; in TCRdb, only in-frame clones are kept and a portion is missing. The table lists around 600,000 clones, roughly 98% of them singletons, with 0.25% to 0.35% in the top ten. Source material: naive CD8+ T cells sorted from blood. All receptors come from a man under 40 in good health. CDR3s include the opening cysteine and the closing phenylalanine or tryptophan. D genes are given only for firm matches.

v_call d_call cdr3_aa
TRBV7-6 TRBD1 CASSLGTGRNEQYF
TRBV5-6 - CASSLGGTVYEQYF
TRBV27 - CASTRQVGTNEQYF
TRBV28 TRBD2 CASTQGTSGRPQETQYF
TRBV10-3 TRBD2 CAISILAGAETQYF
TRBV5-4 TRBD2 CASRFSGSSYNEQFF
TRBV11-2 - CASSLGAFGIDTEAFF
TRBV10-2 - CASSVQARVEAFF
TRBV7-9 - CASSPARGSTDTQYF
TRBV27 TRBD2 CTSSPSGGSYNEQFF
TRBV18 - CASSPATGRSLDEQYF
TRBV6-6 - CASSYGASTDTQYF
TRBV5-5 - CASTPSQGTNTGELFF